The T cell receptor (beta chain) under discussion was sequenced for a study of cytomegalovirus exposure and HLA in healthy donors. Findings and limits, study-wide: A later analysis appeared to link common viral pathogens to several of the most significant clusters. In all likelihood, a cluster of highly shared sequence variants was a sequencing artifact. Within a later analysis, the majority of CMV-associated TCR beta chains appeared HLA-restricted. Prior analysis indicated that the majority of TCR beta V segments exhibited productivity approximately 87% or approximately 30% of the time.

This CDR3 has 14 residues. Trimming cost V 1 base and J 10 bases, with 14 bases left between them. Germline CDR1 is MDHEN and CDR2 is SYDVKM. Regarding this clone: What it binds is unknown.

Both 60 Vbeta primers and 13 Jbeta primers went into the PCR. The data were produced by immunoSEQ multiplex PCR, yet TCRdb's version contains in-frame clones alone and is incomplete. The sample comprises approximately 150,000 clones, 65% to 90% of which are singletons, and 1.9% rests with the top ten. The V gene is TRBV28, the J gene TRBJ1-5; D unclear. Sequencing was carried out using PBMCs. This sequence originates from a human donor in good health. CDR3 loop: CASSLLTRPGPQHF. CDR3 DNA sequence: TGTGCCAGCAGTTTATTGACGCGGCCGGGACCCCAGCATTTT. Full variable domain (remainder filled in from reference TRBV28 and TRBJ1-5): DVKVTQSSRYLVKRTGEKVFLECVQDMDHENMFWYRQDPGLGLRLIYFSYDVKMKEKGDIPEGYSVSREKKERFSLILESASTNQTSMYLCASSLLTRPGPQHFGDGTRLSIL.